This is a list of T cell receptor beta chains from one sample in a study of T cell responses to AZD1222 COVID-19 vaccine. The protocol was immunoSEQ multiplex PCR, while the TCRdb copy is restricted to in-frame clones and leaves out a portion. The data contain about 130,000 clones, just under 95% of them seen just once; the ten biggest clones take up about 1.1%. The specimen comprised peripheral blood, sampled 28 days after the second AZD1222 dose. The receptors here all came from an adult who received the AZD1222 COVID-19 vaccine. Each CDR3 is given with its conserved first and last residue. D genes are given only for firm matches. Size is omitted from some rows. Given values are once, few, many or a class for expanded clones.

V,J,D,size,DNA,CDR3
TRBV7-2,TRBJ2-5,TRBD2,.,TGTGCCAGCAGCCTCGGGGGGCGGGAGGAGGAGACCCAGTACTTC,CASSLGGREEETQYF
TRBV7-6,TRBJ2-7,TRBD2,.,TGTGCCAGCAGCCTTCCGGGACTAGTTAACGAGCAGTACTTC,CASSLPGLVNEQYF
TRBV9,TRBJ2-2,.,.,TGTGCCAGCAGCGTAGGGGGGGGCCCCACCGGGGAGCTGTTTTTT,CASSVGGGPTGELFF
TRBV29-1,TRBJ1-5,.,.,TGCAGCGTTGAGGGTGTTTCGGGTCAGCCCCAGCATTTT,CSVEGVSGQPQHF
TRBV5-5,TRBJ1-5,.,once,TGTGCCAGCAGCCCTGGCGGGGGCGCATTTCAGCCCCAGCATTTT,CASSPGGGAFQPQHF
TRBV6-2/TRBV6-3,TRBJ2-1,.,.,TGTGCCAGCAGTTACGAGACCCACAATGAGCAGTTCTTC,CASSYETHNEQFF
TRBV13,TRBJ1-3,TRBD1,.,TGTGCCAGCAGCTACCGACAGGGCAAATCTGGAAACACCATATATTTT,CASSYRQGKSGNTIYF
TRBV4-2,TRBJ1-2,TRBD1,.,TGTGCCAGCAGCCAGGGGAGGACAGGCGGCGGCTACACCTTC,CASSQGRTGGGYTF
TRBV6-5,TRBJ1-1,TRBD1,.,TGTGCCAGCAGTTTGACAGGGGGCACTGAAGCTTTCTTT,CASSLTGGTEAFF
TRBV3-1/TRBV3-2,TRBJ2-5,.,.,TGTGCCAGCAGCCAATCAGAGACCCAGTACTTC,CASSQSETQYF
TRBV19,TRBJ1-5,.,.,TGTGCCAGTACTCCCGTCGCAGGGAATCAGCCCCAGCATTTT,CASTPVAGNQPQHF
TRBV11-3,TRBJ1-1,.,.,TGTGCCAGCAGCTTTCAGGCAGGGACTGAAGCTTTCTTT,CASSFQAGTEAFF
TRBV19,TRBJ2-2,.,.,TGTGCCAGTAGTATCCGCAGGGTAGGGGCCGGGGAGCTGTTTTTT,CASSIRRVGAGELFF
TRBV27,TRBJ1-5,.,.,TGTGCCAGCAGGCAGGGGAGCAATCAGCCCCAGCATTTT,CASRQGSNQPQHF
TRBV9,TRBJ2-5,.,.,TGTGCCAGCAGCGTCCGGGACCTCAGCCAAGAGACCCAGTACTTC,CASSVRDLSQETQYF
TRBV18,TRBJ2-1,.,.,TGTGCCAGCTCACCACGAGAGTGGCATGAGCAGTTCTTC,CASSPREWHEQFF
TRBV4-3,TRBJ1-6,.,few,TGCGCCAGCAGCCAGGAGTACCAAGATAATTCACCCCTCCACTTT,CASSQEYQDNSPLHF
TRBV12-3/TRBV12-4,TRBJ1-2,.,.,TGTGCCAGCAGTAGGGAGGGGGTCGGTGGCTACACCTTC,CASSREGVGGYTF
TRBV15,TRBJ2-7,.,.,TGTGCCACCAGCAGAGATCCTGGGGCTTACGAGCAGTACTTC,CATSRDPGAYEQYF
TRBV3-1/TRBV3-2,TRBJ2-7,.,few,TGTGCCAGCAGCTCCGGGGTAGGGCGGGAGCAGTACTTC,CASSSGVGREQYF
TRBV5-1,TRBJ1-6,.,.,TGCGCCAGCAGCTTGGCCGGGGGAGGCAACAATTCACCCCTCCACTTT,CASSLAGGGNNSPLHF
TRBV7-3,TRBJ1-3,.,.,TGTGCCAGCAGCTTAAACCCCGGAAACACCATATATTTT,CASSLNPGNTIYF
TRBV27,TRBJ1-1,TRBD1,.,TGTGCCAGCATTCCTCGGGAGGGGGCGGGCACTGAAGCTTTCTTT,CASIPREGAGTEAFF
TRBV18,TRBJ2-5,.,.,TGTGCCAGCTCACCAAGTAGCGGAGAAGAGACCCAGTACTTC,CASSPSSGEETQYF
TRBV6-6,TRBJ1-4,.,.,TGTGCCAGCAGTTACTTCAGGGGAGAAAAACTGTTTTTT,CASSYFRGEKLFF